These T cell receptor beta chains were read from a single sample in a study of cytomegalovirus exposure and HLA in healthy donors. Generated by immunoSEQ multiplex PCR, the TCRdb table keeps only in-frame clones and is missing some. The sample has over 75,000 clones, 78% seen once; the top ten hold less than 0.95%. Sequenced input: PBMCs. These receptors came from an older woman in good health and CMV-seronegative. The CDR3 runs from the conserved cysteine through the conserved F or W. The D gene is left open where the match is weak. Clone size appears in some rows only: once, few, many, or a class for an expanded clone.

d_call: TRBD2; v_call: TRBV7-9; clone_size: NA; j_call: TRBJ2-3; cdr3_aa: CASSLGLAPSTDTQYF; cdr3_nt: TGTGCCAGCAGCTTAGGACTAGCCCCCAGCACAGATACGCAGTATTTT
d_call: NA; v_call: TRBV20-1; clone_size: once; j_call: TRBJ1-2; cdr3_aa: CSARDGGGYTF; cdr3_nt: TGCAGTGCTAGAGACGGGGGTGGCTACACCTTC
d_call: TRBD1; v_call: TRBV28; clone_size: NA; j_call: TRBJ2-2; cdr3_aa: CASSLTDRGRGELFF; cdr3_nt: TGTGCCAGCAGTTTGACGGACAGGGGGCGCGGGGAGCTGTTTTTT
d_call: TRBD1; v_call: TRBV13; clone_size: once; j_call: TRBJ1-1; cdr3_aa: CASSEDRGLAEAFF; cdr3_nt: TGTGCCAGCAGCGAGGACAGGGGGTTGGCTGAAGCTTTCTTT
d_call: NA; v_call: TRBV28; clone_size: NA; j_call: TRBJ2-3; cdr3_aa: CASRTTGTDTQYF; cdr3_nt: TGTGCCAGCAGAACCACAGGGACAGATACGCAGTATTTT
d_call: NA; v_call: TRBV5-1; clone_size: few; j_call: TRBJ2-7; cdr3_aa: CASSFGTLSYEQYF; cdr3_nt: TGCGCCAGCAGCTTCGGGACTCTCTCCTACGAGCAGTACTTC
d_call: TRBD1; v_call: TRBV4-3; clone_size: NA; j_call: TRBJ2-7; cdr3_aa: CASSPGTGGYEQYF; cdr3_nt: TGCGCCAGCAGCCCCGGGACAGGGGGCTACGAGCAGTACTTC
d_call: TRBD2; v_call: TRBV6-4; clone_size: NA; j_call: TRBJ2-1; cdr3_aa: CASSDLAGDEQFF; cdr3_nt: TGTGCCAGCAGTGACCTAGCGGGAGATGAGCAGTTCTTC
d_call: NA; v_call: TRBV6-1; clone_size: NA; j_call: TRBJ1-1; cdr3_aa: CASTPGADGNTEAFF; cdr3_nt: TGTGCCAGCACCCCCGGAGCCGACGGGAACACTGAAGCTTTCTTT
d_call: TRBD1; v_call: TRBV5-1; clone_size: once; j_call: TRBJ2-5; cdr3_aa: CASSFPGQGRETQYF; cdr3_nt: TGCGCCAGCAGCTTCCCGGGACAGGGAAGAGAGACCCAGTACTTC
d_call: TRBD1; v_call: TRBV6-5; clone_size: NA; j_call: TRBJ1-4; cdr3_aa: CASRLGTGGWEKLFF; cdr3_nt: TGTGCCAGCAGACTTGGGACAGGGGGTTGGGAAAAACTGTTTTTT
d_call: TRBD2; v_call: TRBV9; clone_size: NA; j_call: TRBJ2-1; cdr3_aa: CASSPSLPSSGVLYNEQFF; cdr3_nt: TGTGCCAGCAGCCCCTCCCTGCCTTCTAGCGGAGTACTTTACAATGAGCAGTTCTTC
d_call: NA; v_call: TRBV5-1; clone_size: NA; j_call: TRBJ1-1; cdr3_aa: CASSLGFGGNTEAFF; cdr3_nt: TGCGCCAGCAGCTTGGGTTTTGGAGGGAACACTGAAGCTTTCTTT
d_call: TRBD1; v_call: TRBV5-6; clone_size: NA; j_call: TRBJ1-2; cdr3_aa: CASSPGTVGGYTF; cdr3_nt: TGTGCCAGCAGTCCCGGGACAGTGGGCGGCTACACCTTC
d_call: NA; v_call: TRBV2; clone_size: NA; j_call: TRBJ2-7; cdr3_aa: CASSDLTVSYEQYF; cdr3_nt: TGTGCCAGCAGTGACCTTACAGTCTCCTACGAGCAGTACTTC
d_call: TRBD1; v_call: TRBV7-9; clone_size: NA; j_call: TRBJ1-1; cdr3_aa: CASSLTGELNTEAFF; cdr3_nt: TGTGCCAGCAGCTTGACAGGGGAGTTGAACACTGAAGCTTTCTTT
d_call: TRBD1; v_call: TRBV18; clone_size: NA; j_call: TRBJ1-1; cdr3_aa: CASSPGTGAFTEAFF; cdr3_nt: TGTGCCAGCTCACCCGGGACAGGCGCTTTCACTGAAGCTTTCTTT
d_call: NA; v_call: TRBV5-8; clone_size: NA; j_call: TRBJ1-4; cdr3_aa: CASSDGFRRATNEKLFF; cdr3_nt: TGTGCCAGCAGCGACGGTTTCAGGCGGGCAACTAATGAAAAACTGTTTTTT
d_call: NA; v_call: TRBV25-1; clone_size: NA; j_call: TRBJ2-3; cdr3_aa: CASRGDIVTDTQYF; cdr3_nt: TGTGCCAGCCGGGGGGACATAGTCACAGATACGCAGTATTTT
d_call: TRBD1; v_call: TRBV19; clone_size: NA; j_call: TRBJ1-2; cdr3_aa: CASSPDRAYGYTF; cdr3_nt: TGTGCCAGTAGCCCAGACAGGGCCTATGGCTACACCTTC
d_call: NA; v_call: TRBV19; clone_size: NA; j_call: TRBJ1-2; cdr3_aa: CASSQGIPSYGYTF; cdr3_nt: TGTGCCAGTAGCCAGGGGATTCCCTCCTATGGCTACACCTTC
d_call: NA; v_call: TRBV7-9; clone_size: NA; j_call: TRBJ2-7; cdr3_aa: CASSFLGQPSRADEQYF; cdr3_nt: TGTGCCAGCAGCTTTTTAGGACAGCCATCTAGGGCCGACGAGCAGTACTTC
d_call: NA; v_call: TRBV10-3; clone_size: NA; j_call: TRBJ1-4; cdr3_aa: CAISDPGINEKLFF; cdr3_nt: TGTGCCATCAGTGACCCGGGGATTAATGAAAAACTGTTTTTT
d_call: NA; v_call: TRBV11-3; clone_size: NA; j_call: TRBJ1-1; cdr3_aa: CASSPGGGLSNTEAFF; cdr3_nt: TGTGCCAGCAGCCCCGGGGGGGGGCTTTCGAACACTGAAGCTTTCTTT
d_call: TRBD1; v_call: TRBV28; clone_size: NA; j_call: TRBJ2-7; cdr3_aa: CASSLEGDRVIYEQYF; cdr3_nt: TGTGCCAGCAGTTTAGAGGGGGACAGAGTCATCTACGAGCAGTACTTC
d_call: TRBD1; v_call: TRBV4-3; clone_size: NA; j_call: TRBJ1-1; cdr3_aa: CASSQDGPGGMNTEAFF; cdr3_nt: TGCGCCAGCAGCCAAGATGGGCCAGGGGGCATGAACACTGAAGCTTTCTTT
d_call: TRBD2; v_call: TRBV5-4; clone_size: NA; j_call: TRBJ2-7; cdr3_aa: CASSPTSGTSSYEQYF; cdr3_nt: TGTGCCAGCAGCCCGACGAGCGGGACCTCCTCCTACGAGCAGTACTTC
d_call: NA; v_call: TRBV30; clone_size: NA; j_call: TRBJ1-4; cdr3_aa: CAWSVRGAGEKLFF; cdr3_nt: TGTGCCTGGAGTGTTCGGGGGGCTGGTGAAAAACTGTTTTTT
d_call: NA; v_call: TRBV7-2; clone_size: NA; j_call: TRBJ1-3; cdr3_aa: CASSVNSLMSSGNTIYF; cdr3_nt: TGTGCCAGCAGCGTAAACAGCCTAATGAGCTCTGGAAACACCATATATTTT
d_call: TRBD2; v_call: TRBV5-1; clone_size: NA; j_call: TRBJ2-2; cdr3_aa: CASSFLAGVNTGELFF; cdr3_nt: TGCGCCAGCAGCTTCCTAGCGGGGGTGAACACCGGGGAGCTGTTTTTT
d_call: TRBD2; v_call: TRBV4-1; clone_size: NA; j_call: TRBJ2-5; cdr3_aa: CASSQAYLARGAETQYF; cdr3_nt: TGCGCCAGCAGCCAAGCGTATCTGGCGCGGGGGGCAGAGACCCAGTACTTC
d_call: NA; v_call: TRBV10-1; clone_size: few; j_call: TRBJ1-4; cdr3_aa: CASSEGGSEKLFF; cdr3_nt: TGCGCCAGCAGTGAGGGGGGCAGCGAAAAACTGTTTTTT
d_call: TRBD2; v_call: TRBV28; clone_size: NA; j_call: TRBJ2-1; cdr3_aa: CASSSEDGTSYNEQFF; cdr3_nt: TGTGCCAGCAGCTCGGAGGACGGGACTAGTTACAATGAGCAGTTCTTC
d_call: NA; v_call: TRBV5-1; clone_size: NA; j_call: TRBJ2-7; cdr3_aa: CASSLGGVEQYF; cdr3_nt: TGCGCCAGCAGCCTAGGAGGCGTCGAGCAGTACTTC
d_call: TRBD1; v_call: TRBV5-6; clone_size: NA; j_call: TRBJ1-2; cdr3_aa: CASRGQGRNYGYTF; cdr3_nt: TGTGCCAGCAGAGGACAGGGGAGGAACTATGGCTACACCTTC
d_call: NA; v_call: TRBV7-2; clone_size: NA; j_call: TRBJ2-5; cdr3_aa: CASSRSGKETQYF; cdr3_nt: TGTGCCAGCAGCCGTAGCGGCAAAGAGACCCAGTACTTC
d_call: NA; v_call: TRBV7-9; clone_size: NA; j_call: TRBJ2-1; cdr3_aa: CASSLELPSYNEQFF; cdr3_nt: TGTGCCAGCAGCTTAGAACTCCCCTCCTACAATGAGCAGTTCTTC
d_call: TRBD1; v_call: TRBV6-5; clone_size: NA; j_call: TRBJ1-1; cdr3_aa: CASTKRRQGAETFF; cdr3_nt: TGTGCCAGCACCAAAAGAAGACAGGGGGCTGAGACTTTCTTT
d_call: NA; v_call: TRBV18; clone_size: NA; j_call: TRBJ1-1; cdr3_aa: CASSPPTGGDTEAFF; cdr3_nt: TGTGCCAGCTCACCTCCGACCGGGGGGGACACTGAAGCTTTCTTT
d_call: TRBD1; v_call: TRBV27; clone_size: NA; j_call: TRBJ2-7; cdr3_aa: CASSLSQGVRTYEQYF; cdr3_nt: TGTGCCAGCAGTTTATCGCAGGGGGTCAGGACCTACGAGCAGTACTTC
d_call: NA; v_call: TRBV6-1; clone_size: few; j_call: TRBJ1-4; cdr3_aa: CASRAKEGPNEKLFF; cdr3_nt: TGTGCCAGCAGGGCAAAAGAGGGTCCTAATGAAAAACTGTTTTTT
d_call: TRBD1; v_call: TRBV10-1; clone_size: few; j_call: TRBJ1-3; cdr3_aa: CASIETGSGLGNTIYF; cdr3_nt: TGCGCCAGCATTGAGACAGGGTCGGGGCTAGGAAACACCATATATTTT
d_call: NA; v_call: TRBV5-1; clone_size: NA; j_call: TRBJ1-2; cdr3_aa: CASSLGTGNYGYTF; cdr3_nt: TGCGCCAGCAGCTTGGGGACGGGGAACTATGGCTACACCTTC
d_call: NA; v_call: TRBV7-2; clone_size: NA; j_call: TRBJ1-5; cdr3_aa: CASSLSWNQPQHF; cdr3_nt: TGTGCCAGCAGCTTAAGCTGGAATCAGCCCCAGCATTTT
d_call: NA; v_call: TRBV19; clone_size: few; j_call: TRBJ2-3; cdr3_aa: CASSSETHRGDTQYF; cdr3_nt: TGTGCCAGTAGTAGCGAGACCCATCGGGGAGATACGCAGTATTTT
d_call: NA; v_call: TRBV27; clone_size: NA; j_call: TRBJ1-6; cdr3_aa: CASHPGTTYNSPLHF; cdr3_nt: TGTGCCAGCCACCCGGGGACTACCTATAATTCACCCCTCCACTTT
d_call: NA; v_call: TRBV21-1; clone_size: NA; j_call: TRBJ2-7; cdr3_aa: CASSKGPRQGKLTYEQYF; cdr3_nt: TGTGCCAGCAGCAAAGGCCCGAGACAGGGAAAGCTTACCTACGAGCAGTACTTC
d_call: TRBD1; v_call: TRBV18; clone_size: NA; j_call: TRBJ1-5; cdr3_aa: CASSPGTGAANQPQHF; cdr3_nt: TGTGCCAGCTCACCAGGGACAGGGGCTGCCAATCAGCCCCAGCATTTT
d_call: TRBD2; v_call: TRBV5-1; clone_size: NA; j_call: TRBJ2-3; cdr3_aa: CASSLVKRGATDTQYF; cdr3_nt: TGCGCCAGCAGCTTGGTAAAGCGGGGGGCCACAGATACGCAGTATTTT
d_call: TRBD2; v_call: TRBV7-9; clone_size: once; j_call: TRBJ2-5; cdr3_aa: CASGAGGLETQYF; cdr3_nt: TGTGCCAGCGGAGCGGGGGGGCTGGAGACCCAGTACTTC
d_call: NA; v_call: TRBV25-1; clone_size: few; j_call: TRBJ1-3; cdr3_aa: CASSEYGSSGNTIYF; cdr3_nt: TGTGCCAGCAGTGAATACGGGAGCTCTGGAAACACCATATATTTT
d_call: NA; v_call: TRBV5-1; clone_size: once; j_call: TRBJ2-5; cdr3_aa: CASSLGLGGSGLQETQYF; cdr3_nt: TGCGCCAGCAGCTTGGGATTGGGGGGAAGCGGGCTCCAAGAGACCCAGTACTTC
d_call: NA; v_call: TRBV4-3; clone_size: few; j_call: TRBJ1-4; cdr3_aa: CASSQSFDEKLFF; cdr3_nt: TGCGCCAGCAGCCAGAGCTTCGATGAAAAACTGTTTTTT
d_call: NA; v_call: TRBV2; clone_size: NA; j_call: TRBJ1-5; cdr3_aa: CASSEGRGNQPQHF; cdr3_nt: TGTGCCAGCAGTGAAGGCCGGGGGAATCAGCCCCAGCATTTT